The sample holds a few counts of the clone carrying this T cell receptor beta chain. This entry comes from a study of T-cell reconstitution after alpha-beta-depleted transplantation in children. TCRbeta library preparation incorporated unique molecular identifiers. TCRdb reanalysed the PCR reads using MiXCR and keeps one entry per CDR3 protein. This table has some 350,000 distinct CDR3 sequences, 16% appearing once. The sample here was PBMCs, mostly from graft donor cells, taken 360 days after TCRalphabeta/CD19-depleted stem cell transplant. The receptor was isolated from a male patient between 2 and 10 years old who had a stem cell transplant for acute lymphoblastic leukemia, so the T cells may come from the graft donor.

The CDR3 region is CSARGGEGSYNEQFF. CDR3 DNA: TGCAGTGCTAGAGGAGGGGAGGGCTCCTACAATGAGCAGTTCTTC. The genes are TRBV20-1 and TRBJ2-1, with 7 bases lining up with TRBD2. With 1 base clipped from V and 0 bases from J, the junction kept 3 bases outside the gene matches. Per germline, CDR1 DFQATT and CDR2 SNEGSKA (reference sequence). The CDR3 is 15 residues long.